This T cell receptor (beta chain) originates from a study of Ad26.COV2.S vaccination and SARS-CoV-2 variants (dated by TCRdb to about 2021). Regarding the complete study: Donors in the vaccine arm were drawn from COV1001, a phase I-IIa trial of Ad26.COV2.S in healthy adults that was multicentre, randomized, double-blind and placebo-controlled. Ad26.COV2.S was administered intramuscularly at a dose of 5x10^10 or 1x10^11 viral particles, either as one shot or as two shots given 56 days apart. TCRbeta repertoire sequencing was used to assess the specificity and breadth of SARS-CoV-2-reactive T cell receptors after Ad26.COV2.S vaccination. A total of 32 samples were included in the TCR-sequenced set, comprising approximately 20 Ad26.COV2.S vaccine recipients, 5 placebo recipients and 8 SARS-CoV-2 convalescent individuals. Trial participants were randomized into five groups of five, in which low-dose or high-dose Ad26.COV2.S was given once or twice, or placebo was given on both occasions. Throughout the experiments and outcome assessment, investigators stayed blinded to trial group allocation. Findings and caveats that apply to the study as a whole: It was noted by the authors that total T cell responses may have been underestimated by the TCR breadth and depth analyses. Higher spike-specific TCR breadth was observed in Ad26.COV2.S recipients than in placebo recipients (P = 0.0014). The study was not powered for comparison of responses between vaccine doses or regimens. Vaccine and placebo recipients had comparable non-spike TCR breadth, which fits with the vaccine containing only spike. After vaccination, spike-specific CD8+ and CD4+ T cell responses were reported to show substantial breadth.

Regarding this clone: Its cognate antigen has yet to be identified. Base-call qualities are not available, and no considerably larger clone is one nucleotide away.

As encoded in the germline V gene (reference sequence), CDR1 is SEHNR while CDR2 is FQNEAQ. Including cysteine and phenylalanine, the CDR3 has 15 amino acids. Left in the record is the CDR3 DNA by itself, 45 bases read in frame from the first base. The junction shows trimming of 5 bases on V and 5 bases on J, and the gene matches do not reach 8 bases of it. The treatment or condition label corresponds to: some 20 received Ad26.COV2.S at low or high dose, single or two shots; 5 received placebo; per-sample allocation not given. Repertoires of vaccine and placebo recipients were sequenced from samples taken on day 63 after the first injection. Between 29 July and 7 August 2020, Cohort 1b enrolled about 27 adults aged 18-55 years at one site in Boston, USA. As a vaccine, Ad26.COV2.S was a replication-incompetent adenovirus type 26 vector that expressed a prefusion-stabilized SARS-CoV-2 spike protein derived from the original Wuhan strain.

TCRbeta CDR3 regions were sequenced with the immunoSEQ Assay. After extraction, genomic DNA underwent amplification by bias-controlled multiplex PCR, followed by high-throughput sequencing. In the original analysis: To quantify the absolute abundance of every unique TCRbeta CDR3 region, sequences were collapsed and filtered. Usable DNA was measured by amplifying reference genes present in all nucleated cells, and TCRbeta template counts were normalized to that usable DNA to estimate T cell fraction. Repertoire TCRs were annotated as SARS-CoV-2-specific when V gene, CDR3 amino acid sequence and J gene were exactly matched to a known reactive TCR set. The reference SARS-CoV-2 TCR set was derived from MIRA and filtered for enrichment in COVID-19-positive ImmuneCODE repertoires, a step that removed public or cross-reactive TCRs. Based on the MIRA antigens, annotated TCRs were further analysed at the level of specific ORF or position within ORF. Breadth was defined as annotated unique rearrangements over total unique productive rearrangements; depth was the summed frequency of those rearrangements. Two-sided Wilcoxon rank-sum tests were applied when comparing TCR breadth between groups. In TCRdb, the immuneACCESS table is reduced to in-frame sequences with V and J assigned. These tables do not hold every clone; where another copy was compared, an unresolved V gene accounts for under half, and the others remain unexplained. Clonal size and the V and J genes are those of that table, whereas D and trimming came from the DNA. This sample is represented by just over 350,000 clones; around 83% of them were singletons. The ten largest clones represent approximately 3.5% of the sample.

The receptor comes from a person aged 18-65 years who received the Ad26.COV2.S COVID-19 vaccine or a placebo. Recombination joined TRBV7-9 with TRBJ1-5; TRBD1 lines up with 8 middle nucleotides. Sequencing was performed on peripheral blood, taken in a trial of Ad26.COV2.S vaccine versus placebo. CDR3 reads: CASSPGTGRDQPQHF. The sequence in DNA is TGTGCCAGCAGCCCCGGGACAGGCCGGGATCAGCCCCAGCATTTT.